The TCR beta chain under discussion was sequenced for a study of identical twins (TCRdb year 2016). About the investigation overall: TCR alpha and beta repertoires from monozygotic twins, unrelated adults of various ages and cord blood were deep-sequenced to test whether fetal clonotypes persist. Replicate twin experiments were performed at different times using different library preparation protocols to rule out contamination.

General study outcomes and caveats: Abundant cord blood beta clonotypes had fewer insertions, young adult naive repertoires showed a similar but weaker trend, and memory repertoires showed no such trend. Because the same donors could not be followed over many years, the conclusions relied on cross-sectional statistical analysis. The excess sharing between twins in beta out-of-frame sequences was weaker because fewer shared sequences reduced the signal-to-noise ratio. Invariant T cells such as MAIT and iNKT could partly confound zero-insertion analyses, although diverse VJ usage argued against such confounding for most clonotypes. Out-of-frame TCR alpha sharing in monozygotic twins was systematically underestimated by recombination models, whereas sharing between unrelated individuals was in agreement with the recombination models. Out-of-frame TCR alpha sequences shared between twins showed an excess of low generation-probability sequences compared with coincidental sharing between unrelated individuals.

A word on this clonotype: Its cognate antigen has yet to be identified. Base qualities were left out, and no much larger clone turns up one base away.

The library was obtained by 5' RACE. For sequencing, an Illumina HiSeq 2000 was employed. Template switching introduced a universal primer binding site; the final cDNA contained a unique molecular identifier, enabling accurate counting of TCR cDNA molecules. Specific primers in the conserved constant-segment region were used to synthesize first-strand cDNA for the TCR alpha and beta chains. To control for contamination, each cDNA library was double barcoded with a SMART-Mk sample barcode plus Illumina barcodes. TruSeq adapter sequences, together with Illumina sample barcodes, were added in two successive PCR steps. TCR alpha and beta cDNA libraries were sequenced on the Illumina HiSeq platform with custom primers. Per the authors' processing: Unique molecular identifiers were extracted from raw reads with MiGEC, and CDR3 positions were determined with MiXCR. For each individual, recombination models were inferred using an EM algorithm with the repgenHMM and IGoR tools. The analysis of shared clonotypes was done with the tcR package in R, with sharing normalized by the product of cloneset sizes. Out-of-frame nonproductive sequences were analyzed to study raw recombination free of thymic and clonal selection effects. TCRdb reprocessing: public reads trimmed at Q25 with fastp, clones called with MiXCR, in-frame beta chains kept. Rows are unified per CDR3 protein, each entry keeping the most common DNA and genes. V and J calls and clone size were set by TCRdb, not the authors. This sample is represented by about 660,000 distinct CDR3 sequences; over 8.5% of them were singletons. Roughly 0.97% of the sample lies in the top ten.

All donors were healthy Caucasians. The twin cohort consisted of three pairs of female monozygotic twins, all aged about 18 to 29 years. RNA for TCR libraries was isolated from peripheral blood mononuclear cells. V was cut back by 0 bases and J by 2 bases, leaving a gap of 11 bases between them. Including the terminal cysteine and phenylalanine, the CDR3 comprises 15 residues. CDR3 DNA only is kept here, 45 bases in frame from base 1. Taken from the germline V gene, the CDR1 and CDR2 loops are LGHNA and YSLEER. These data also formed part of another study, on yellow fever vaccine responses in identical twins. As described in the second report: The authors reported that the T cell response to vaccination in identical twins appeared partly convergent and partly personalized. Focusing on identical twins, the study followed the T cell clones that responded to the vaccine, and did so with precision.

Here the chain combines TRBV4-3 and TRBJ2-7; the D gene cannot be resolved reliably. Material for sequencing was PBMCs. This TCR was sampled from a woman aged 18-35 years in good health. The CDR3 reads as follows: CASSQDLGRTYEQYF. The DNA sequence follows: TGCGCCAGCAGCCAAGATCTCGGTAGGACCTACGAGCAGTACTTC.